The 21 T cell receptor beta chains below were found in one sample sequenced in a study of cytomegalovirus exposure and HLA in healthy donors. Primers: 60 Vbeta forward and 13 Jbeta reverse. This table comes from immunoSEQ multiplex PCR, and its TCRdb copy is limited to in-frame clones, with some not included. The sample contains approximately 190,000 clones, roughly four fifths of which appear only once. Source material: PBMCs. The receptors come from a man aged 40-49 years in good health and CMV-seropositive.

The chain combines TRBV6-1 with TRBJ1-2; D is unclear. The CDR3 length is 14 residues. Trimming cost V 4 bases and J 8 bases, with 17 bases left between them. Germline lookup yields CDR1 MNHNS and CDR2 SASEGT. CDR3 amino acids: CASSVTVPYGGYTF. For the CDR3, the DNA is TGTGCCAGCAGTGTTACAGTTCCGTACGGCGGCTACACCTTC.

The V call is TRBV7-9, the J call TRBJ1-1; a weak D match, TRBD1 (6 bases). The ends were cut back, 1 base at V and 7 bases at J, with 10 bases in the middle. CDR3 length: 13 amino acids. Germline lookup yields CDR1 SEHNR and CDR2 FQNEAQ (reference sequence). Here the CDR3 reads CASSLDGQFEAFF. The CDR3 DNA follows: TGTGCCAGCAGCTTAGACGGACAGTTTGAAGCTTTCTTT.

This clone was seen only once. This chain connects TRBV6-6 to TRBJ2-7; TRBD2 aligns across 8 bases. The CDR3 extends over 14 amino acids. From germline, CDR1 is MNHNY and CDR2 SVGAGI (reference sequence). Trimming cost V 5 bases and J 5 bases; bases outside gene matches: 8. The CDR3 DNA follows: TGTGCCAGCAGTACTGACGGACTAGCTGACGAGCAGTACTTC. Encoded protein: CASSTDGLADEQYF.

V usage is TRBV5-5 and J usage is TRBJ1-5; 8 bases are shared with TRBD1. Germline V gene sequence: CDR1 SGHKS, CDR2 YYEKEE (reference sequence). CDR3 length: 15 residues. Unmatched junction bases numbered 7, after V lost 5 bases and J lost 3 bases. The CDR3 bases are TGTGCCAGCAGTCCTACAGGGGGTAACAATCAGCCCCAGCATTTT. As protein: CASSPTGGNNQPQHF. The entire variable domain, with the rest obtained from reference TRBV5-5 and TRBJ1-5, is as follows: DAGVTQSPTHLIKTRGQQVTLRCSPISGHKSVSWYQQVLGQGPQFIFQYYEKEERGRGNFPDRFSARQFPNYSSELNVNALLLGDSALYLCASSPTGGNNQPQHFGDGTRLSIL.

Regarding this clone: Compared with germline, one end of the junction differs, possibly owing to a read error. Here the CDR3 DNA reads TGTTCCAGCAGCTCCTCCTCACTAGCGGGGGGTGAGCAGTTCTTC. Translated, it gives CSSSSSSLAGGEQFF. The chain links TRBV7-3 to TRBJ2-1; 12 bases are a match to TRBD2. CDR1 is SGHTA, CDR2 FQGTGA, per germline. The CDR3 is 15 residues long.

A single count supports this clone. The chain recombines TRBV6-5 with TRBJ2-5; 8 bases match TRBD1. The CDR3 contains 15 residues. Germline assignment: CDR1 MNHEY and CDR2 SVGAGI. Trimming took 2 bases from V and 4 from J; bases not matched to a gene: 6. The CDR3 DNA sequence: TGTGCCAGCAGTTACGCCGGGACAGGTTTAGAGACCCAGTACTTC. This gives the protein CASSYAGTGLETQYF.

A word on this clone: The same CDR3 is also encoded by other DNA sequences in this sample. This chain joins TRBV6-5 and TRBJ2-7; 8 bases map to TRBD2. V dropped 8 bases and J dropped 4; count of bases not matched to a gene: 10. Germline CDR1 is MNHEY and CDR2 is SVGAGI. The CDR3 consists of 14 residues. The CDR3 protein is CASRARGLGYEQYF. The DNA for the CDR3 is TGTGCCAGCCGGGCCCGGGGACTAGGTTACGAGCAGTACTTC.

V is TRBV10-2 and J is TRBJ2-5; D is perhaps TRBD2 (5 bases). CDR1 is WSHSY, CDR2 SAAADI, per germline. This CDR3 spans 13 amino acids. The ends were cut back, 4 bases at V and 5 bases at J, with 11 bases in the middle. Here the CDR3 DNA reads TGCGCCAGCAGTGGATCTAGCCGCGAGACCCAGTACTTC. Its protein is CASSGSSRETQYF.

J is TRBJ2-3 and V is TRBV5-1; 7 bases align to TRBD1. V dropped 0 bases and J dropped 1; count of bases not matched to a gene: 5. The germline V gene has CDR1 SGHRS and CDR2 YFSETQ. The CDR3 runs 16 residues. The CDR3 reads CASSLERQGGTDTQYF. Here the CDR3 DNA reads TGCGCCAGCAGCTTGGAAAGACAGGGCGGCACAGATACGCAGTATTTT.

This rearrangement joins TRBV7-9 to TRBJ2-4; tentatively, D is TRBD1 (6 bases). Looked up from germline, CDR1 is SEHNR and CDR2 is FQNEAQ (reference sequence). This CDR3 is built from 17 residues. Trimming took 5 bases from V and 0 from J, leaving 17 bases between them. The CDR3 DNA reads TGTGCCAGCAGCCCAAGATCAGGGGACATAGCCAAAAACATTCAGTACTTC. Translating it yields CASSPRSGDIAKNIQYF.

The chain is built from TRBV11-3 and TRBJ2-3; 10 bases line up with TRBD2. Trimming cost V 0 bases and J 4 bases; bases outside gene matches: 1. This CDR3 spans 15 amino acids. CDR1 and CDR2 from the germline V gene are SGHNT and YENEEA. CDR3 sequence (DNA): TGTGCCAGCAGCTTAGACAGCGGGGGGGCAGATACGCAGTATTTT. It yields the protein CASSLDSGGADTQYF.

CDR3 DNA: TGTGCCAGCAGTGATAGCTCGCTAGCGGGGAGGTACGAGCAGTACTTC. Its translation: CASSDSSLAGRYEQYF. The rearrangement links TRBV2 to TRBJ2-7, with 9 nucleotides matching TRBD2. J lost 4 bases, V lost 3 bases, and 10 bases had no gene match. Germline CDR1 is SNHLY and CDR2 is FYNNEI. The CDR3 is 16 amino acids.

The chain couples TRBV10-3 to TRBJ2-1; no reliable D call. V was pared by 3 bases and J by 5 bases, with 14 bases between. This CDR3 contains 15 residues. Germline values: CDR1 ENHRY, CDR2 SYGVKD. The CDR3 nucleotides are TGTGCCATCAGTGATGTACAAGCGCTGAACAATGAGCAGTTCTTC. Translated: CAISDVQALNNEQFF.

This rearrangement joins TRBV4-2 to TRBJ2-3; TRBD2 aligns across 12 bases. The V segment lost 0 bases and the J segment 11 bases; nucleotides outside the gene matches: 12. Germline V CDR1 and CDR2: LGHNA, YNFKEQ. CDR3 length: 17 amino acids. The CDR3 loop reads CASSQDLRTSGVVGQYF. The CDR3, as DNA: TGTGCCAGCAGCCAAGATCTGAGGACTAGCGGGGTGGTCGGGCAGTATTTT.

The V gene is TRBV2, the J gene TRBJ1-5, with TRBD1 identical over 7 bases. The CDR3 is 16 residues long. Trimming cost V 6 bases and J 3 bases; bases outside gene matches: 11. CDR1 is SNHLY and CDR2 is FYNNEI in the germline V gene. Here the CDR3 DNA reads TGTGCCAGCAGCTCCCTAGACAGGGCCCACAATCAGCCCCAGCATTTT. Its translation is CASSSLDRAHNQPQHF. Drawing the rest from reference TRBV2 and TRBJ1-5, the complete variable domain is EPEVTQTPSHQVTQMGQEVILRCVPISNHLYFYWYRQILGQKVEFLVSFYNNEISEKSEIFDDQFSVERPDGSNFTLKIRSTKLEDSAMYFCASSSLDRAHNQPQHFGDGTRLSIL.

This chain links TRBV5-1 with TRBJ1-1; a possible D gene is TRBD1 (6 bases). CDR1 and CDR2 (germline): SGHRS, YFSETQ. This CDR3 contains 14 residues. The V end was cut by 4 bases, the J end by 4 bases, with 14 bases between. In DNA, the CDR3 is TGCGCCAGCAGCCTGGGACACGGGAGCACTGAAGCTTTCTTT. This sequence encodes CASSLGHGSTEAFF.

V and J are TRBV2 and TRBJ1-5; D is uncertain. V dropped 3 bases and J dropped 1 base, with 7 bases sitting between them. The CDR3 is 14 amino acids. The germline V gene encodes CDR1 SNHLY and CDR2 FYNNEI. Here the CDR3 reads CASSERVSNQPQHF. The CDR3, as DNA: TGTGCCAGCAGTGAGCGGGTGAGCAATCAGCCCCAGCATTTT.

The chain links TRBV12-5 to TRBJ1-3; 8 nucleotides agree with TRBD1. Unmatched junction bases numbered 0, after V lost 1 base and J lost 4 bases. The CDR3 has 14 residues. Germline-derived CDR1 and CDR2 are LGHNT and FRNRAP. The CDR3 is CASGLGTGGNTIYF. CDR3 bases: TGTGCTAGTGGTTTGGGGACAGGGGGAAACACCATATATTTT.

The V call is TRBV29-1, the J call TRBJ1-4, with TRBD1 matching 7 bases. CDR1 and CDR2 from the germline V gene are SQVTM and ANQGSEA. The CDR3 sequence is 15 residues long. Trimming removed 2 bases from V and 7 bases from J; junction bases left unmatched: 10. The CDR3 region is CSVEPRQGKVEKLFF. CDR3 sequence (DNA): TGCAGCGTTGAACCTAGACAGGGAAAGGTTGAAAAACTGTTTTTT.

The chain has TRBV4-3 and TRBJ1-4; weak D call: TRBD1 (6 bases). This CDR3 is 15 amino acids long. Looked up from germline, CDR1 is LGHNA and CDR2 is YSLEER. The V end lost 1 base, the J end lost 8 bases, and 14 bases lay between the germline ends. CDR3 residues: CASSQGLRGGEKLFF. The DNA for the CDR3 is TGCGCCAGCAGCCAAGGGCTCAGGGGTGGGGAAAAACTGTTTTTT.

The chain uses TRBV28 and TRBJ2-7; 11 bases map to TRBD2. The CDR3 totals 15 residues. Germline CDR1 reads MDHEN; CDR2 reads SYDVKM. The J segment lost 8 bases and the V segment lost 6 bases, leaving 12 bases of the junction unmatched. The CDR3 bases are TGTGCCAGCAGCTCTAGCGGGGGGAAGTCTGGGCAGCAGTACTTC. It translates to CASSSSGGKSGQQYF.